This T cell receptor beta chain was obtained from a study of T cell responses to AZD1222 COVID-19 vaccine (TCRdb year 2021). For the study in its entirety: A total of under 250 trial participants underwent TCR sequencing, of whom 207 had received two doses of AZD1222 and around 26 had received two doses of the MenACWY control vaccine. Enrollment into the trials was organized by age into subgroups of 18-55, 56-69 and 70-plus years, and those subgroups contained approximately 150, 30 and 60 TCR-sequenced participants, respectively. What the authors observed across the whole study: Nearly half of unique spike-specific TCRs reportedly recognized epitopes outside regions mutated in the B.1.351 and B.1.1.7 variants. Participants were mostly white British and included more females than males, and it was suggested by the authors that clonal diversity may have been underestimated. Because no day 14 peak-response samples were available, the repertoires could be characterized only after the peak T cell response. Only five to seven AZD1222 recipients were SARS-CoV-2 seropositive at baseline, limiting conclusions about previously exposed vaccinees. In the small 56-69-year group, the increase in depth fell short of significance, most likely because of low power. A significant rise in spike-specific TCR breadth and depth was observed after two AZD1222 doses relative to day 0 and relative to MenACWY recipients. CD4 TCRs associated with the vaccine covered the entire spike protein, and the dominant responses were in regions 160-218 and 743-854.

Per the publication, the time point label means: about 28 days (+/-7) after the second vaccine dose. AZD1222 recipients given second doses at about 4 weeks or at about 12 weeks were pooled, since spike-specific TCR depth and breadth were not found to differ between the two schedules. Vaccinee samples were obtained from the UK trials COV001 and COV002, which included a single-blind randomized controlled phase 2/3 trial of AZD1222 (ChAdOx1 nCoV-19) in healthy adults. For TCRbeta chain sequencing, PBMC samples from trial participants were taken at day 0 and at day 28 after the second dose. Notes on this clone: The clone's antigen remains unknown. Base qualities were left out, and no much larger clone turns up one base away.

There are 19 amino acids in the CDR3, from cysteine to phenylalanine inclusive. The CDR3 DNA has 57 bases and is translated from base 1. The germline V gene (reference sequence) supplies CDR1 SEHNR and CDR2 FQNEAQ. V trim: 6 bases; J trim: 6 bases; unmatched bases: 18. The CDR3 regions of human TCRbeta chains were analyzed by immunosequencing. Per the authors' processing: Repertoire TCRs were matched against a reference library of SARS-CoV-2-specific TCRs generated with the MIRA antigen-specificity platform. Breadth meant the fraction of unique TCRs that were SARS-CoV-2-associated, whereas depth meant the fraction of total T cells that were SARS-CoV-2-associated. Each spike-specific TCR was assigned to its reactive spike region and to a CD4 or CD8 class using the MIRA data. Log10-transformed breadth and depth values were compared by one-way ANOVA with Sidak's multiple comparisons tests. What TCRdb holds here is the immuneACCESS table cut down to in-frame rearrangements. Part of the clones is not present; checked against another copy, under half of the missing clones reflect an unresolved V gene, and the others are unexplained. The V and J calls and clone size are taken from that table; D and trimming were inferred from the DNA. The sample data list roughly 49,000 clones, and approximately 86% of these were observed just once. 2% to 3% of the sample belongs to the ten largest clones.

The chain is made from TRBV7-9 and TRBJ2-2, with 11 central nucleotides matching TRBD2. The source is an adult who received the AZD1222 COVID-19 vaccine. Sequencing used peripheral blood, obtained 28 days after the second AZD1222 dose. The bases are TGTGCCAGCAGAAGCGCCCTAGCGGGAGGCCCCGGATGGGCCGGGGAGCTGTTTTTT. Its translation is CASRSALAGGPGWAGELFF.